This entry lists 5 T cell receptor beta chains sequenced from one sample in a study of blood T cell repertoires in COVID-19. Clones were sequenced by immunoSEQ multiplex PCR, and TCRdb holds only the in-frame ones, with some missing. The sample shows over 120,000 clones, about 80% of them seen only once. The source material was peripheral blood. The receptors here all came from a woman aged 55-75 years with acute or convalescent COVID-19.

V is TRBV2 and J is TRBJ1-2; 7 nucleotides match TRBD1. CDR1 and CDR2 from the germline V gene are SNHLY and FYNNEI. The CDR3 runs 15 residues. The V segment lost 7 bases and the J segment 5 bases; nucleotides outside the gene matches: 13. CDR3 DNA: TGTGCCAGCACCCCAAGGACAGGAGAACAATATGGCTACACCTTC. Amino acids: CASTPRTGEQYGYTF.

The rearrangement uses TRBV5-5 and TRBJ2-3, with 7 bases aligning to TRBD2. Germline CDR1 is SGHKS and CDR2 is YYEKEE (reference sequence). V was clipped by 1 base and J by 3 bases; unmatched bases: 8. The CDR3 totals 16 residues. The CDR3 loop is CASSLMAGRGTDTQYF. In DNA form, the CDR3 reads TGTGCCAGCAGCTTGATGGCAGGGCGGGGGACAGATACGCAGTATTTT.

The sample holds a few counts of this clone. V and J are TRBV28 and TRBJ1-5, with D uncertain. The CDR3 length is 12 residues. Germline V gene sequence: CDR1 MDHEN, CDR2 SYDVKM. Trimming removed 8 bases at V and 4 bases at J, with 9 bases between. The CDR3 DNA reads as TGTGCCAGCGCGGTAGGAAATCAGCCCCAGCATTTT. Encoded protein: CASAVGNQPQHF.

This chain uses TRBV28 with TRBJ2-7, with TRBD1 as a possible D gene (6 bases). Germline V CDR1 and CDR2: MDHEN, SYDVKM. CDR3 length equals 16 residues. Trimming left V 2 bases short and J 0 bases short, with 14 bases between. The CDR3 DNA follows: TGTGCCAGCAGTTTAATGGGGGCGGCGACCTCCTACGAGCAGTACTTC. This sequence encodes CASSLMGAATSYEQYF.

The J gene is TRBJ2-7, the V gene TRBV10-3; 9 bases match TRBD2. Germline CDR1 reads ENHRY; CDR2 reads SYGVKD. Trimming took 3 bases from V and 7 from J; bases not matched to a gene: 10. The length of the CDR3 is 15 residues. This chain's CDR3 is CAISEKLAGSGEQYF. The CDR3 coding sequence is TGTGCCATCAGTGAAAAACTAGCGGGCTCGGGGGAGCAGTACTTC.